The sequence of this T cell receptor beta chain was determined in a study of neurological immune-mediated disorders. V lost 11 bases and J 4 bases, leaving 9 bases between the germline ends. Germline V gives CDR1 SEHNR, CDR2 FQNEAQ (reference sequence). The CDR3 is 10 amino acids. This clonotype was observed many times. 5'RACE generated cDNA with 10-nucleotide random UMIs. Sequencing runs each generated in excess of 180 million TCR-beta sequences derived from 15-18 subjects. One entry per CDR3 protein, called by TCRdb with MiXCR from the 5' RACE reads. The repertoire holds tens of thousands of distinct CDR3 sequences, with about 9.4% as singletons.

The chain couples TRBV7-9 to TRBJ2-7; maybe TRBD2 (5 bases). The sequenced sample was PBMCs. The clonotype was recovered from a man between 35 and 55 years old in good health. The chain's CDR3 is CASGLYEQYF. The CDR3 nucleotides read TGTGCCTCTGGACTTTACGAGCAGTACTTC.